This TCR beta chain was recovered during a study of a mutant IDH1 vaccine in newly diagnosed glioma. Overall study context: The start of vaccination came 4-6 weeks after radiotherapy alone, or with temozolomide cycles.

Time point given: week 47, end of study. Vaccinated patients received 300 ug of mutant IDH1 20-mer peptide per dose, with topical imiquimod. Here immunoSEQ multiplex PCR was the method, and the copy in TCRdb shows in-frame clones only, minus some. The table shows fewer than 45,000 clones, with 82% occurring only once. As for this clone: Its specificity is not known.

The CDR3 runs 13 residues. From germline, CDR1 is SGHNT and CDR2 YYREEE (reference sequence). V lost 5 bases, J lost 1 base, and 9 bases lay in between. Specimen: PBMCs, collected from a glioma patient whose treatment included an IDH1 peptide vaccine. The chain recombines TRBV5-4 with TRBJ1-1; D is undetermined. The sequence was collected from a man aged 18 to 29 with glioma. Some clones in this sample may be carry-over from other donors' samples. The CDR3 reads CASSSPRNTEAFF. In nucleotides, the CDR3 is TGTGCCAGCAGTTCCCCAAGGAACACTGAAGCTTTCTTT.